One and the same sample provided the 24 T cell receptor beta chains below, sequenced in a study of shared clonotypes between healthy human individuals. Sequencing was performed with immunoSEQ multiplex PCR; in TCRdb, only in-frame clones are kept and a portion is missing. The repertoire holds under 850,000 clones, roughly two thirds seen once, with more than 1.5% in the top ten. Material: memory CD4+ T cells sorted from blood. The subset was: CD45RA-negative fraction. The source of these receptors is a woman aged 25-40 years in good health.

Concerning this clone: Other DNA sequences in this specimen translate into the identical CDR3. The rearrangement uses TRBV6-5 and TRBJ1-5, with 9 nucleotides matching TRBD1. Looked up from germline, CDR1 is MNHEY and CDR2 is SVGAGI. V trimming: 5 bases; J trimming: 2 bases; junction bases outside the gene matches: 1. CDR3 length: 14 amino acids. The CDR3 DNA sequence: TGTGCCAGCAGTAGGACAGGGGGCAATCAGCCCCAGCATTTT. It encodes CASSRTGGNQPQHF.

The chain employs TRBV6-1 and TRBJ1-1, with D perhaps matching TRBD1 (5 bases). Trimming stripped 9 bases from V and 4 bases from J, with 18 bases between. Per germline, CDR1 MNHNS and CDR2 SASEGT. This CDR3 comprises 14 residues. CDR3 sequence (DNA): TGTGCCAGTAGAGAAGTGGGGGTACGCACTGAAGCTTTCTTT. It is translated as CASREVGVRTEAFF.

The J gene is TRBJ2-5, the V gene TRBV19; possibly TRBD1 or TRBD2 for D (5 bases each). Trimming left V 3 bases short and J 4 bases short, with 15 bases between. Germline values: CDR1 LNHDA, CDR2 SQIVND (reference sequence). The CDR3 is 15 residues long. The CDR3 DNA reads as TGTGCCAGTAGTATCGTAGAGGGGCGCGGAGAGACCCAGTACTTC. Translation gives CASSIVEGRGETQYF.

This sequence joins TRBV9 and TRBJ1-5, with 11 bases aligning to TRBD1. This CDR3 has 16 residues. Trimming cost V 2 bases and J 8 bases; bases outside gene matches: 9. Germline CDR1 reads SGDLS; CDR2 reads YYNGEE. In DNA form, the CDR3 reads TGTGCCAGCAGCGTCGGCGGGACAGGGGGATTAGAGCCCCAGCATTTT. Its protein is CASSVGGTGGLEPQHF.

This clone has a single count. The rearrangement links TRBV18 to TRBJ2-7, with 7 bases matching TRBD1. Trimming cost V 6 bases and J 5 bases; bases outside gene matches: 10. The CDR3 has 14 amino acids. Germline values: CDR1 KGHSH, CDR2 LQKENI. DNA for the CDR3: TGTGCCAGCTCCCAAGAGACAGGGAGCGACGAGCAGTACTTC. It is translated as CASSQETGSDEQYF.

The chain recombines TRBV18 with TRBJ2-2, with D perhaps matching TRBD2 (6 bases). Germline V gene lookup returns CDR1 KGHSH and CDR2 LQKENI. The CDR3 consists of 15 residues. The ends were cut back, 1 base at V and 5 bases at J, with 11 bases in the middle. Here the CDR3 reads CASSPQGGKTGELFF. DNA of the CDR3: TGTGCCAGCTCACCACAGGGAGGAAAAACCGGGGAGCTGTTTTTT. Complete variable domain (other parts from reference TRBV18 and TRBJ2-2): NAGVMQNPRHLVRRRGQEARLRCSPMKGHSHVYWYRQLPEEGLKFMVYLQKENIIDESGMPKERFSAEFPKEGPSILRIQQVVRGDSAAYFCASSPQGGKTGELFFGEGSRLTVL.

The gene calls are TRBV5-1 and TRBJ2-7; D may be TRBD1 or TRBD2 (5 bases each). The length of the CDR3 is 16 residues. The ends were cut back, 4 bases at V and 3 bases at J, with 20 bases in the middle. The V gene's germline CDR1 is SGHRS and CDR2 YFSETQ. The CDR3 reads CASSPGDRDLIYEQYF. CDR3 in DNA: TGCGCCAGCAGCCCCGGCGATCGGGACCTCATCTACGAGCAGTACTTC. Full variable domain (missing parts from reference TRBV5-1 and TRBJ2-7): KAGVTQTPRYLIKTRGQQVTLSCSPISGHRSVSWYQQTPGQGLQFLFEYFSETQRNKGNFPGRFSGRQFSNSRSEMNVSTLELGDSALYLCASSPGDRDLIYEQYFGPGTRLTVT.

A note on this clone: It may be a read error: a sequence one base away is much more abundant. Other DNA sequences in this sample translate to the same CDR3. This rearrangement joins TRBV5-4 to TRBJ1-2; possible D gene TRBD1, 6 bases. V lost 0 bases and J 3 bases, leaving 9 bases between the germline ends. The CDR3 is 14 amino acids. CDR1 and CDR2 from the germline V gene are SGHNT and YYREEE (reference sequence). The CDR3 DNA reads TGTGCCAGCAGCTTGGGGGGGGCTGACTATGGCTACACCTTC. Translating gives CASSLGGADYGYTF.

J is TRBJ2-7 and V is TRBV7-8, with 7 bases lining up with TRBD2. The CDR3 loop spans 14 amino acids. Germline values: CDR1 SGHVS, CDR2 FQNEAQ. V was clipped by 5 bases and J by 2 bases; unmatched bases: 6. CDR3 protein: CASSREAPPYEQYF. The CDR3 nucleotides read TGTGCCAGCAGCCGGGAGGCCCCTCCCTACGAGCAGTACTTC.

This clone has a handful of counts. The chain employs TRBV11-2 and TRBJ2-7; D is ambiguous. The CDR3 has 14 residues. V was pared by 5 bases and J by 7 bases, with 18 bases between. CDR1 is SGHAT and CDR2 is FQNNGV in the germline V gene. The CDR3 spells CASSPSVPVWEQYF. CDR3 nucleotides: TGTGCCAGCAGCCCTTCCGTACCGGTTTGGGAGCAGTACTTC.

The gene calls are TRBV11-2 and TRBJ1-3; no definite D call. The CDR3 is 12 residues long. Germline V lookup: CDR1 SGHAT, CDR2 FQNNGV. With 3 bases removed from V and 4 bases from J, the gap between germline ends came to 4 bases. CDR3 sequence (DNA): TGTGCCAGCAGCTTCTCCGGAAACACCATATATTTT. Residues: CASSFSGNTIYF.

The genes are TRBV6-5 and TRBJ2-1, with 7 positions matching TRBD1. V was clipped by 2 bases and J by 0 bases; unmatched bases: 1. CDR1 is MNHEY, CDR2 SVGAGI, per germline. The CDR3 loop spans 15 amino acids. Here the CDR3 reads CASSYRDSSYNEQFF. The CDR3, as DNA: TGTGCCAGCAGTTACCGGGACAGCTCCTACAATGAGCAGTTCTTC.

This chain connects TRBV5-6 to TRBJ2-7; D possibly corresponds to TRBD1 (5 bases). With 0 bases removed from V and 7 bases from J, the gap between germline ends came to 5 bases. CDR1 is SGHDT and CDR2 is YYEEEE in the germline V gene. The CDR3 sequence is 11 residues long. CDR3 protein: CASSLEGEQYF. As DNA, the CDR3 is TGTGCCAGCAGCTTGGAGGGGGAGCAGTACTTC.

The chain recombines TRBV28 with TRBJ1-3; 7 bases are a match to TRBD1. Germline CDR1 MDHEN, CDR2 SYDVKM. With 6 bases clipped from V and 0 bases from J, the junction kept 5 bases outside the gene matches. The CDR3 is 15 amino acids. For the CDR3, the DNA is TGTGCCAGCAGGACACAGGGGACCTCTGGAAACACCATATATTTT. Its translation is CASRTQGTSGNTIYF. The whole variable domain, filled in from reference TRBV28 and TRBJ1-3, reads DVKVTQSSRYLVKRTGEKVFLECVQDMDHENMFWYRQDPGLGLRLIYFSYDVKMKEKGDIPEGYSVSREKKERFSLILESASTNQTSMYLCASRTQGTSGNTIYFGEGSWLTVV.

The genes are TRBV9 and TRBJ1-3; D is undetermined. The V and J ends lost 0 bases and 0 bases respectively, with 7 bases between them. Germline V CDR1 and CDR2: SGDLS, YYNGEE. CDR3 length equals 15 residues. CDR3 coding DNA: TGTGCCAGCAGCGTAGGAACAGCCTCTGGAAACACCATATATTTT. Its protein product is CASSVGTASGNTIYF.

The CDR3 sequence is CAGGAGGIGNEQFF. In nucleotides, the CDR3 is TGTGCCGGGGGAGCGGGAGGGATTGGGAATGAGCAGTTCTTC. This rearrangement joins TRBV10-3 to TRBJ2-1, with 10 bases matching TRBD2. From germline, CDR1 is ENHRY and CDR2 SYGVKD. CDR3 size: 14 residues. V shed 11 bases, J shed 7 bases, and the junction held 11 bases outside the gene matches.

This chain uses TRBV10-2 with TRBJ1-2; D call uncertain. Looked up from germline, CDR1 is WSHSY and CDR2 is SAAADI. Trimming removed 7 bases from V and 8 bases from J, with 11 bases in between. This CDR3 region has 11 residues. For the CDR3, the DNA is TGCGCCAGCACCAAGGATAAAGGCTACACCTTC. This gives the protein CASTKDKGYTF.

The chain has TRBV19 and TRBJ2-3; maybe TRBD2 (5 bases). Germline V gives CDR1 LNHDA, CDR2 SQIVND (reference sequence). The CDR3 length is 13 residues. V shed 7 bases and J shed 6 bases, with 14 bases lying between them. The chain's CDR3 is CASNRDHMDTQYF. The CDR3 DNA follows: TGTGCCAGTAACCGGGATCACATGGATACGCAGTATTTT.

This chain joins TRBV6-1 and TRBJ1-2; 9 bases fit TRBD1. CDR1 and CDR2 (germline): MNHNS, SASEGT. Losses at the gene ends were 1 base for V and 9 bases for J; bases not matched to a gene: 9. The CDR3 has 15 residues. The CDR3 region is CASSEEWWTGVSYTF. Written as DNA, the CDR3 is TGTGCCAGCAGTGAAGAGTGGTGGACAGGGGTAAGCTACACCTTC.

V usage is TRBV5-8 and J usage is TRBJ1-4, with no clear D. This CDR3 is 15 amino acids long. V was pared by 5 bases and J by 3 bases, with 14 bases between. Germline assignment: CDR1 SGHTS and CDR2 YDEGEE. Here the CDR3 reads CASRMTGDSNEKLFF. The CDR3 DNA follows: TGTGCCAGCAGAATGACCGGGGATTCTAATGAAAAACTGTTTTTT.

V usage is TRBV7-2 and J usage is TRBJ2-5; D gene ambiguous. V dropped 3 bases and J dropped 5 bases, with 10 bases sitting between them. Germline V CDR1 and CDR2: SGHTA, FQGNSA. The length of the CDR3 is 13 residues. The CDR3 region is CASSFWGGETQYF. The CDR3 DNA sequence: TGTGCCAGCAGCTTTTGGGGTGGGGAGACCCAGTACTTC. The variable domain in full, completed from reference TRBV7-2 and TRBJ2-5, reads GAGVSQSPSNKVTEKGKDVELRCDPISGHTALYWYRQSLGQGLEFLIYFQGNSAPDKSGLPSDRFSAERTGGSVSTLTIQRTQQEDSAVYLCASSFWGGETQYFGPGTRLLVL.

This clone was counted once. The chain carries TRBV4-1 and TRBJ1-5; 9 nucleotides agree with TRBD1. Per germline, CDR1 MGHRA and CDR2 YSYEKL. CDR3 size: 16 residues. The trim removed 0 bases at V and 5 bases at J, leaving 5 bases unmatched. Written as DNA, the CDR3 is TGCGCCAGCAGCCAAGAGGGACAGGGTGGGCATCAGCCCCAGCATTTT. Its translation: CASSQEGQGGHQPQHF.

This clone was detected only once. The chain has TRBV10-3 and TRBJ2-3; weak D call: TRBD1 (5 bases). The V gene lost 10 bases and the J gene lost 4 bases, with 15 bases spanning the gap. Germline values: CDR1 ENHRY, CDR2 SYGVKD. This CDR3 has 13 amino acids. CDR3 region: CATSRQGPDTQYF. The CDR3 DNA follows: TGTGCCACCTCTAGGCAGGGTCCAGATACGCAGTATTTT.

This clone was counted ten times or more. This rearrangement joins TRBV25-1 to TRBJ2-5; 8 bases are shared with TRBD2. Germline lookup yields CDR1 MGHDK and CDR2 SYGVNS. This CDR3 has 16 amino acids. With V trimmed by 3 bases and J by 4 bases, 10 bases remained unmatched. CDR3: CASSDSGTPGAETQYF. CDR3 in DNA: TGTGCCAGCAGTGATAGCGGGACGCCGGGGGCAGAGACCCAGTACTTC.